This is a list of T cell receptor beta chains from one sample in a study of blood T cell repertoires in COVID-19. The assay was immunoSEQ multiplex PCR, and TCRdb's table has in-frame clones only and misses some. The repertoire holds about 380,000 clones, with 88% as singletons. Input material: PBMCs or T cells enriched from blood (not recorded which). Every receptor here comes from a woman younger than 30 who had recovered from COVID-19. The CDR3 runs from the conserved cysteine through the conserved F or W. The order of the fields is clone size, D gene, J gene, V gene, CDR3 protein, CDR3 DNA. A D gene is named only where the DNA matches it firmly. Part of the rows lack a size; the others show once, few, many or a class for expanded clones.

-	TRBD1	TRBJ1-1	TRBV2	CASHGQGNTEAFF	TGTGCCAGCCACGGACAGGGGAACACTGAAGCTTTCTTT
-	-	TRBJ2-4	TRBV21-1	CASSKDDGSGREWVILAKNIQYF	TGTGCCAGCAGCAAAGACGACGGCTCAGGGAGGGAGTGGGTCATTCTAGCCAAAAACATTCAGTACTTC
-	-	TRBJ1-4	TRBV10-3	CAISEGGGNEKLFF	TGTGCCATCAGTGAAGGGGGAGGGAACGAAAAACTGTTTTTT
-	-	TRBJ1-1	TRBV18	CASSPQPGTEAFF	TGTGCCAGCTCACCACAACCGGGGACTGAAGCTTTCTTT
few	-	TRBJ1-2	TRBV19	CASMSTPWLLRGYGYTF	TGTGCCAGTATGTCCACCCCTTGGCTCCTTAGAGGCTATGGCTACACCTTC
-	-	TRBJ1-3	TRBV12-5	CASGSPGRSSGNTIYF	TGTGCTAGTGGTTCACCCGGGAGGTCCTCTGGAAACACCATATATTTT
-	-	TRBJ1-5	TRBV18	CASSPGVEGVGQPQHF	TGTGCCAGCTCACCAGGGGTAGAAGGGGTTGGTCAGCCCCAGCATTTT
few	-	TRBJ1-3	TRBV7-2	CASSLAGVDTIYF	TGTGCCAGCAGCTTAGCAGGGGTGGACACCATATATTTT
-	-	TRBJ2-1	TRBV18	CASSPGGEQFF	TGTGCCAGCTCACCCGGGGGTGAGCAGTTCTTC
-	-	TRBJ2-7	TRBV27	CATPQLPTAYEQYF	TGTGCCACCCCGCAGTTGCCGACAGCGTACGAGCAGTACTTC
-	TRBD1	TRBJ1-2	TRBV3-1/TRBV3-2	CASSQSQGVGSYGYTF	TGTGCCAGCAGCCAATCCCAGGGGGTCGGAAGCTATGGCTACACCTTC
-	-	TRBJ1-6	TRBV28	CASSSDPSTGLGSPLHF	TGTGCCAGCAGTTCCGATCCCTCTACAGGGTTGGGTTCACCCCTCCACTTT
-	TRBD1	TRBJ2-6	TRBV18	CASSRQGPGANVLTF	TGTGCCAGCTCCCGACAGGGCCCTGGGGCCAACGTCCTGACTTTC
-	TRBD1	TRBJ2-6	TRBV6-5	CASRDRVSGANVLTF	TGTGCCAGCAGAGACAGGGTTTCTGGGGCCAACGTCCTGACTTTC
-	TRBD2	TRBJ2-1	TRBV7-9	CASSLSRGAEQFF	TGTGCCAGCAGCCTCTCGCGGGGGGCTGAGCAGTTCTTC
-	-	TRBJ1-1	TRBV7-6	CASSLAAGREEGAFF	TGTGCCAGCAGCTTAGCCGCGGGACGCGAAGAGGGAGCTTTCTTT
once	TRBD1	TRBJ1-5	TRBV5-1	CASSSGQGSNQPQHF	TGCGCCAGCAGCTCGGGACAGGGGAGCAATCAGCCCCAGCATTTT
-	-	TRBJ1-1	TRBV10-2	CASCSGDTEAFF	TGCGCCAGCTGTTCGGGGGACACTGAAGCTTTCTTT
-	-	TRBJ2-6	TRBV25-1	CASRGGAGANVLTF	TGTGCCAGCAGGGGGGGTGCTGGGGCCAACGTCCTGACTTTC
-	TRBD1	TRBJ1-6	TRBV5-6	CASSPGQGRSPLHF	TGTGCCAGCAGCCCCGGACAGGGGAGGTCACCCCTCCACTTT
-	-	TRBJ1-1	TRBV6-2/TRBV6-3	CASSPGGSTEAFF	TGTGCCAGCAGTCCCGGTGGGAGCACTGAAGCTTTCTTT
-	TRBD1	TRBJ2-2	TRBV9	CASSRTGKDGELFF	TGTGCCAGCAGCAGGACAGGGAAGGACGGGGAGCTGTTTTTT
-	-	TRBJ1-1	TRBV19	CASSSEENTEAFF	TGTGCCAGTAGTTCTGAGGAGAACACTGAAGCTTTCTTT
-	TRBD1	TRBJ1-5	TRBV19	CASSIVKGAGSNQPQHF	TGTGCCAGTAGTATAGTCAAGGGGGCCGGTAGCAATCAGCCCCAGCATTTT
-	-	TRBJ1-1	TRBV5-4	CASSPGTLNTEAFF	TGTGCCAGCAGCCCCGGGACACTGAACACTGAAGCTTTCTTT
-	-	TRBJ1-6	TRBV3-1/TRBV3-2	CASSQDVQTNSPLHF	TGTGCCAGCAGCCAAGATGTACAGACTAATTCACCCCTCCACTTT
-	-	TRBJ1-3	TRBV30	CAWSVLRGNTIYF	TGTGCCTGGAGTGTACTTCGTGGAAACACCATATATTTT